This entry is about one T cell receptor (beta chain). Its target is not known. As to treatment: around 19 received Ad26.COV2.S at low or high dose, single or two shots; roughly 5 received placebo; per-sample allocation not given. The samples date from day 63 after the first vaccine or placebo injection. The entry originates in a study of Ad26.COV2.S vaccination and SARS-CoV-2 variants. Study-wide points: Total T cell responses were possibly underestimated by TCR breadth and depth analyses.

V trimming: 3 bases; J trimming: 1 base; junction bases outside the gene matches: 7. Germline V lookup: CDR1 SGHDT, CDR2 YYEEEE. The CDR3 extends over 15 amino acids. TCRdb keeps only in-frame clones here, not all; method: immunoSEQ multiplex PCR. This sample carries more than 300,000 clones, about 89% of them seen once, and the ten largest clones take approximately 5%. The rearrangement links TRBV5-6 to TRBJ2-7, with TRBD1 matching 7 bases. This clonotype originated in a person aged 18-60 years who received the Ad26.COV2.S COVID-19 vaccine or a placebo. Source: peripheral blood, taken in a trial of Ad26.COV2.S vaccine versus placebo. The CDR3 spells CASSSYRDSSYEQYF. The CDR3, as DNA: TGTGCCAGCAGCTCTTATCGGGACAGTTCCTACGAGCAGTACTTC.